This T cell receptor beta chain was sequenced for a study of radiotherapy plus CTLA-4 blockade in lung cancer. Study details: Objective response was observed in about 19% of patients, and disease control in approximately 33%.

Trimming pared 5 bases from V and 2 bases from J, leaving 12 bases between. This CDR3 comprises 14 residues. CDR1 is SNHLY, CDR2 FYNNEI, per germline. Worth noting for this clone: As yet, its antigen is unknown.

The study, taken as a whole, reports: Radiotherapy plus ipilimumab was followed by expansion in blood of tumor-derived TCR clones.

Here immunoSEQ multiplex PCR was the method, and the copy in TCRdb shows in-frame clones only, minus some. The data hold tens of thousands of clones, with roughly 79% observed a single time. The sample consisted of peripheral blood, taken from a patient treated with radiotherapy plus ipilimumab. The sequence was collected from a human donor with non-small cell lung cancer who had a partial response to radiotherapy plus ipilimumab. Some clones in this sample may be carry-over from other donors' samples. The chain combines TRBV2 with TRBJ1-2; D may be TRBD1 (6 bases). The CDR3 DNA follows: TGTGCCAGCAGTTCCGGGACACTCAACTATGGCTACACCTTC. Protein product: CASSSGTLNYGYTF. The full variable domain, rest sourced from reference TRBV2 and TRBJ1-2, is EPEVTQTPSHQVTQMGQEVILRCVPISNHLYFYWYRQILGQKVEFLVSFYNNEISEKSEIFDDQFSVERPDGSNFTLKIRSTKLEDSAMYFCASSSGTLNYGYTFGSGTRLTVV.